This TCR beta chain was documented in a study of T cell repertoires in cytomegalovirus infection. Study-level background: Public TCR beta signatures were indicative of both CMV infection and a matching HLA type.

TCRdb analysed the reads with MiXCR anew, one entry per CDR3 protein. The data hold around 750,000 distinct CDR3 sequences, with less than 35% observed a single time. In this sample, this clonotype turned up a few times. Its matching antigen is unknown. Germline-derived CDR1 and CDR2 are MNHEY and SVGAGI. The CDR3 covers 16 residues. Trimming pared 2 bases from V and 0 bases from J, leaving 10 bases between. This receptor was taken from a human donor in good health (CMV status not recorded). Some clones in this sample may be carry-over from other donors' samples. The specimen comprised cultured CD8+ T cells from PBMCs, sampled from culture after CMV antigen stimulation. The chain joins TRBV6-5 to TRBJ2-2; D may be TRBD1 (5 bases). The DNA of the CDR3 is TGTGCCAGCAGTTACGCAGGCAGGGCGAACACCGGGGAGCTGTTTTTT. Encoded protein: CASSYAGRANTGELFF.